The present T cell receptor (beta chain) was sequenced within a study of T cells in Graves' hyperthyroidism and ophthalmopathy. Germline lookup yields CDR1 SEHNR and CDR2 FQNEAQ (reference sequence). The CDR3 totals 13 residues. With 7 bases clipped from V and 5 bases from J, the junction kept 4 bases outside the gene matches. This clonotype was counted a single time. There were TCR beta CDR3 regions amplified from RNA transcripts. Researchers ran a first-round RT-PCR on the TCR CDR3 using the HTBI primer set. TCRdb re-called the multiplex PCR reads through MiXCR, storing one row per CDR3 protein. The top ten clones hold about 7% of a sample with approximately 700,000 distinct CDR3 sequences, 40% to 55% of them seen once.

The source of this sequence is an adult man with Graves' disease, either hyperthyroidism or ophthalmopathy (not recorded which). The genes are TRBV7-9 and TRBJ2-5; 10 nucleotides match TRBD2. Specimen: peripheral blood or thyroid tissue (not recorded which). This CDR3 is CASIPSGGETQYF. The DNA for the CDR3 is TGTGCCAGCATCCCTAGCGGGGGCGAGACCCAGTACTTC.